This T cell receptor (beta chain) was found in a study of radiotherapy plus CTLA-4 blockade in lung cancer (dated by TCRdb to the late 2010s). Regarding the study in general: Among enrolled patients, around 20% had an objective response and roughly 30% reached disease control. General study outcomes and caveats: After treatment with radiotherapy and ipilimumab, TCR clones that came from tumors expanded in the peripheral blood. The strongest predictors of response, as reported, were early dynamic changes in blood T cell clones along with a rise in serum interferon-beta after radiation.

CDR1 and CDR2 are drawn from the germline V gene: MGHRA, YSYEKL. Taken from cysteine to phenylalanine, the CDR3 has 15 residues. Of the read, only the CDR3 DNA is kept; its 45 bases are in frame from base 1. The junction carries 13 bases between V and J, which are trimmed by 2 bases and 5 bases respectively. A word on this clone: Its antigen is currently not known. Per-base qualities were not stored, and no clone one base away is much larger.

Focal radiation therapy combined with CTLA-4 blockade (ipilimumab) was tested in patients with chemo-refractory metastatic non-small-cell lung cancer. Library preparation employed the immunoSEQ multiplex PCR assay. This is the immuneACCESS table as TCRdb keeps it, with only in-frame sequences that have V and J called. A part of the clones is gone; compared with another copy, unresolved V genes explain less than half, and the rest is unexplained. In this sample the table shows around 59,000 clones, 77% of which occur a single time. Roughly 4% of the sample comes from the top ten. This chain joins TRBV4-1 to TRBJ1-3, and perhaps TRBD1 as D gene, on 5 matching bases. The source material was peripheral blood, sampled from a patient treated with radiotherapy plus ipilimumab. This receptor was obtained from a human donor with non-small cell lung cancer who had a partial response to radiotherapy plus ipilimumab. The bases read TGCGCCAGCAGCCAATCCCTAGACAGTCGAAACACCATATATTTT. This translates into CASSQSLDSRNTIYF.